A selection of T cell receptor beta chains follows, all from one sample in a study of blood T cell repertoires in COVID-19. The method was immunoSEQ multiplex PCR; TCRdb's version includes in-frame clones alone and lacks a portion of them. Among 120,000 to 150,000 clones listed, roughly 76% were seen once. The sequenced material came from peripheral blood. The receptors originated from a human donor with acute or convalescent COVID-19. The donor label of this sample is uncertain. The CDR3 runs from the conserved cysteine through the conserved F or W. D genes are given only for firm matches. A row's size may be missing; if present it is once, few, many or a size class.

cdr3_aa: CASSLSQGIISGNTIYF; cdr3_nt: TGTGCCAGCAGCTTGAGTCAGGGAATAATCTCTGGAAACACCATATATTTT; j_call: TRBJ1-3; clone_size: -; v_call: TRBV5-6; d_call: -
cdr3_aa: CATSDPGQGAGQPQHF; cdr3_nt: TGTGCCACCAGTGACCCGGGACAGGGGGCAGGACAGCCCCAGCATTTT; j_call: TRBJ1-5; clone_size: -; v_call: TRBV24-1; d_call: TRBD1
cdr3_aa: CASSPGQGNQPQHF; cdr3_nt: TGTGCCAGCAGTCCAGGACAGGGGAATCAGCCCCAGCATTTT; j_call: TRBJ1-5; clone_size: -; v_call: TRBV27; d_call: TRBD1
cdr3_aa: CASSLGTGAGNTIYF; cdr3_nt: TGTGCCAGCAGCTTGGGGACAGGGGCTGGAAACACCATATATTTT; j_call: TRBJ1-3; clone_size: -; v_call: TRBV7-6; d_call: TRBD1
cdr3_aa: CASGRGNQPQHF; cdr3_nt: TGTGCCAGCGGCCGGGGCAATCAGCCCCAGCATTTT; j_call: TRBJ1-5; clone_size: -; v_call: TRBV6-5; d_call: -
cdr3_aa: CASSQRGQGGETQYF; cdr3_nt: TGTGCCAGCAGCCAACGCGGACAGGGCGGAGAGACCCAGTACTTC; j_call: TRBJ2-5; clone_size: -; v_call: TRBV14; d_call: TRBD1
cdr3_aa: CAWSDRGPGNTIYF; cdr3_nt: TGTGCCTGGAGCGACAGGGGGCCTGGAAACACCATATATTTT; j_call: TRBJ1-3; clone_size: -; v_call: TRBV30; d_call: TRBD1
cdr3_aa: CASSQAPSGTGGSYTF; cdr3_nt: TGTGCCAGCAGCCAAGCCCCTTCCGGGACAGGGGGTTCCTACACCTTC; j_call: TRBJ1-2; clone_size: -; v_call: TRBV3-1/TRBV3-2; d_call: TRBD1
cdr3_aa: CASSQAGIYGYTF; cdr3_nt: TGTGCCAGCAGCCAGGCGGGGATCTATGGCTACACCTTC; j_call: TRBJ1-2; clone_size: -; v_call: TRBV3-1/TRBV3-2; d_call: -
cdr3_aa: CASSVEGDRGWNTEAFF; cdr3_nt: TGTGCCAGCAGCGTAGAGGGGGACAGGGGCTGGAACACTGAAGCTTTCTTT; j_call: TRBJ1-1; clone_size: -; v_call: TRBV9; d_call: TRBD1
cdr3_aa: CASRDSGGAGELFF; cdr3_nt: TGTGCCAGCAGGGACAGCGGGGGGGCCGGGGAGCTGTTTTTT; j_call: TRBJ2-2; clone_size: -; v_call: TRBV2; d_call: TRBD2
cdr3_aa: CASRPGPMNTEAFF; cdr3_nt: TGTGCCAGCAGGCCAGGGCCTATGAACACTGAAGCTTTCTTT; j_call: TRBJ1-1; clone_size: -; v_call: TRBV6-5; d_call: -
cdr3_aa: CASKPGTAYEQYF; cdr3_nt: TGCGCCAGTAAACCCGGGACAGCCTACGAGCAGTACTTC; j_call: TRBJ2-7; clone_size: -; v_call: TRBV5-1; d_call: TRBD1
cdr3_aa: CASRRDSNEKLFF; cdr3_nt: TGTGCCAGCAGAAGGGACAGCAATGAAAAACTGTTTTTT; j_call: TRBJ1-4; clone_size: -; v_call: TRBV25-1; d_call: TRBD1
cdr3_aa: CASSPSGGDWNQPQHF; cdr3_nt: TGCGCCAGCAGCCCGTCTGGGGGGGATTGGAATCAGCCCCAGCATTTT; j_call: TRBJ1-5; clone_size: -; v_call: TRBV4-1; d_call: -
cdr3_aa: CASSLPTSGGAEETQYF; cdr3_nt: TGTGCCAGCAGCTTACCCACTAGCGGGGGGGCCGAAGAGACCCAGTACTTC; j_call: TRBJ2-5; clone_size: few; v_call: TRBV11-2; d_call: TRBD2
cdr3_aa: CASSLNRVMNTEAFF; cdr3_nt: TGTGCCAGCAGTCTCAACAGGGTAATGAACACTGAAGCTTTCTTT; j_call: TRBJ1-1; clone_size: -; v_call: TRBV27; d_call: -
cdr3_aa: CASSQDLYRGNEQFF; cdr3_nt: TGTGCCAGCAGCCAAGATTTGTACAGGGGAAATGAGCAGTTCTTC; j_call: TRBJ2-1; clone_size: -; v_call: TRBV3-1/TRBV3-2; d_call: TRBD1
cdr3_aa: CASSPEEGFAYEQYF; cdr3_nt: TGTGCCAGCTCACCTGAGGAAGGTTTCGCCTACGAGCAGTACTTC; j_call: TRBJ2-7; clone_size: few; v_call: TRBV18; d_call: -
cdr3_aa: CASSQDSVYEQYF; cdr3_nt: TGTGCCAGCAGCCAAGATTCAGTTTACGAGCAGTACTTC; j_call: TRBJ2-7; clone_size: -; v_call: TRBV3-1/TRBV3-2; d_call: -
cdr3_aa: CASSLRDTQYF; cdr3_nt: TGTGCCAGCAGTTTGAGGGATACGCAGTATTTT; j_call: TRBJ2-3; clone_size: -; v_call: TRBV12-3/TRBV12-4; d_call: -
cdr3_aa: CASSLIQGAGNTEAFF; cdr3_nt: TGTGCCAGCAGTCTTATACAGGGGGCGGGGAACACTGAAGCTTTCTTT; j_call: TRBJ1-1; clone_size: -; v_call: TRBV21-1; d_call: -
cdr3_aa: CASSPREVGGYTF; cdr3_nt: TGTGCCAGCAGTCCCCGGGAGGTAGGCGGCTACACCTTC; j_call: TRBJ1-2; clone_size: once; v_call: TRBV12-3/TRBV12-4; d_call: -
cdr3_aa: CASSPHPGQGSYGTEAFF; cdr3_nt: TGTGCCAGCAGTCCGCACCCGGGACAGGGCTCGTACGGCACTGAAGCTTTCTTT; j_call: TRBJ1-1; clone_size: -; v_call: TRBV6-6; d_call: TRBD1
cdr3_aa: CASSLVKGLGDEQFF; cdr3_nt: TGTGCCAGCAGCTTAGTGAAGGGGTTGGGCGATGAGCAGTTCTTC; j_call: TRBJ2-1; clone_size: -; v_call: TRBV7-9; d_call: -
cdr3_aa: CASSSNRASNEKLFF; cdr3_nt: TGTGCCAGCAGCAGTAACAGGGCATCTAATGAAAAACTGTTTTTT; j_call: TRBJ1-4; clone_size: -; v_call: TRBV7-8; d_call: -
cdr3_aa: CASSLSSQVKGPLHF; cdr3_nt: TGTGCCAGCAGTTTATCTAGCCAAGTCAAAGGACCCCTCCACTTT; j_call: TRBJ1-6; clone_size: -; v_call: TRBV27; d_call: -
cdr3_aa: CASSSNTGANSPLHF; cdr3_nt: TGTGCCAGCAGCTCAAACACAGGGGCGAATTCACCCCTCCACTTT; j_call: TRBJ1-6; clone_size: -; v_call: TRBV7-9; d_call: TRBD1
cdr3_aa: CAWSGPVAKNIQYF; cdr3_nt: TGTGCCTGGAGTGGGCCTGTAGCCAAAAACATTCAGTACTTC; j_call: TRBJ2-4; clone_size: -; v_call: TRBV30; d_call: -
cdr3_aa: CASSPAQGVGNTIYF; cdr3_nt: TGTGCCAGCTCACCAGCGCAGGGGGTCGGAAACACCATATATTTT; j_call: TRBJ1-3; clone_size: -; v_call: TRBV18; d_call: TRBD1